Listed below are T cell receptor beta chains from one sample, sequenced in a study of identical twins. TCRdb reprocessed the 5' RACE reads via MiXCR and lists one record per CDR3 protein. The sample carries roughly 190,000 distinct CDR3 sequences, about 15% recorded once. These data also featured in a second study, about T cells expressing NK-cell markers.

Sequencing was performed on CD8+ T cells sorted from blood. These TCRs come from a woman in her late teens or twenties in good health. Each CDR3 is given with its conserved first and last residue. D genes are given only for firm matches. Rows may omit the clone size; those that give it use once, few, many or a size class.

TRBD1	TRBJ1-1	TRBV7-9	12	.	CASSPGQGEAFF	TGTGCCAGCAGCCCGGGACAGGGCGAGGCTTTCTTT
TRBD1	TRBJ1-1	TRBV20-1	15	.	CSADKGQGFNTEAFF	TGCAGTGCCGACAAGGGACAGGGTTTCAACACTGAAGCTTTCTTT
.	TRBJ2-7	TRBV27	12	.	CASSSAGLEQYF	TGTGCCAGCAGTTCTGCGGGGCTCGAGCAGTACTTC
.	TRBJ2-3	TRBV2	11	many	CASSETDTQYF	TGTGCCAGCAGTGAGACAGATACGCAGTATTTT
.	TRBJ2-1	TRBV7-9	12	.	CASSHQYNEQFF	TGTGCCAGCAGCCATCAATACAATGAGCAGTTCTTC
.	TRBJ2-3	TRBV9	14	.	CASSASALADTQYF	TGTGCCAGCAGCGCGTCCGCACTAGCAGATACGCAGTATTTT
TRBD2	TRBJ2-1	TRBV7-2	16	.	CASSSGGAGDYNEQFF	TGTGCCAGCAGCTCCGGGGGGGCGGGAGACTACAATGAGCAGTTCTTC
.	TRBJ1-5	TRBV12-3/TRBV12-4	14	many	CASSLALSGEPQHF	TGTGCCAGCAGTTTAGCGCTCTCGGGGGAGCCCCAGCATTTT
.	TRBJ2-2	TRBV6-1	18	.	CASSKTETLGRDTGELFF	TGTGCCAGCAGTAAAACAGAAACGCTGGGACGGGACACCGGGGAGCTGTTTTTT
.	TRBJ2-5	TRBV7-2	15	few	CASSLGAGAQETQYF	TGTGCCAGCAGCTTAGGCGCAGGGGCCCAAGAGACCCAGTACTTC
.	TRBJ2-3	TRBV27	16	few	CASSPIPRIYTDTQYF	TGTGCCAGCAGTCCCATTCCGAGGATCTACACAGATACGCAGTATTTT
.	TRBJ1-1	TRBV29-1	15	few	CSVLLLGGRNTEAFF	TGCAGCGTTTTACTATTGGGGGGTAGGAACACTGAAGCTTTCTTT
.	TRBJ1-6	TRBV7-9	14	.	CASSLEAKFSPLHF	TGTGCCAGCAGCTTAGAGGCCAAGTTTTCACCCCTCCACTTT
.	TRBJ2-1	TRBV12-5	12	many	CASGEGVNEQFF	TGTGCTAGTGGAGAAGGAGTCAATGAGCAGTTCTTC
TRBD1	TRBJ2-7	TRBV20-1	16	few	CSARYTDRGLAYEQYF	TGCAGTGCTAGATACACCGACAGGGGCCTAGCCTACGAGCAGTACTTC
.	TRBJ1-1	TRBV9	17	few	CASSVGSGLGMNTEAFF	TGTGCCAGCAGCGTAGGATCCGGGCTCGGGATGAACACTGAAGCTTTCTTT
.	TRBJ2-7	TRBV9	15	.	CASSVAAGHPYEQYF	TGTGCCAGCAGCGTAGCGGCGGGGCACCCCTACGAGCAGTACTTC
TRBD2	TRBJ2-1	TRBV29-1	12	.	CSVGLAGNEQFF	TGCAGCGTTGGGCTAGCGGGCAATGAGCAGTTCTTC
.	TRBJ2-5	TRBV5-1	15	.	CASSLDQPRGETQYF	TGCGCCAGCAGCTTGGATCAACCCCGTGGGGAGACCCAGTACTTC
.	TRBJ2-3	TRBV12-3/TRBV12-4	12	few	CASSLSRDTQYF	TGTGCCAGCAGTTTATCCCGGGATACGCAGTATTTT
.	TRBJ2-1	TRBV12-3/TRBV12-4	16	.	CASSFDLGIDYNEQFF	TGTGCCAGCAGTTTTGACCTAGGGATCGACTACAATGAGCAGTTCTTC
TRBD1	TRBJ2-7	TRBV5-1	15	.	CASSLVGTGTYEQYF	TGCGCCAGCAGCTTGGTTGGGACAGGCACCTACGAGCAGTACTTC
.	TRBJ1-5	TRBV7-9	12	few	CASSPPNQPQHF	TGTGCCAGCAGCCCTCCTAATCAGCCCCAGCATTTT
TRBD1	TRBJ1-1	TRBV29-1	13	.	CSVESRQGTEAFF	TGCAGCGTTGAGTCCCGACAGGGGACTGAAGCTTTCTTT
.	TRBJ2-5	TRBV4-2	16	.	CASSQDGRGGRETQYF	TGTGCCAGCAGCCAAGATGGGAGGGGGGGCCGTGAGACCCAGTACTTC
.	TRBJ2-6	TRBV27	15	few	CASSLYPWRANVLTF	TGTGCCAGCAGTTTATACCCCTGGCGGGCCAACGTCCTGACTTTC
.	TRBJ2-7	TRBV28	13	.	CASSFYRDYEQYF	TGTGCCAGCAGTTTTTACCGGGACTACGAGCAGTACTTC
.	TRBJ2-7	TRBV19	15	few	CASSIEQGGSYEQYF	TGTGCCAGTAGTATCGAACAGGGAGGCTCCTACGAGCAGTACTTC
.	TRBJ1-1	TRBV30	11	few	CAWSVALEAFF	TGTGCCTGGAGTGTTGCACTGGAAGCTTTCTTT
.	TRBJ2-1	TRBV9	16	few	CASSVGGEPAYNEQFF	TGTGCCAGCAGCGTAGGAGGGGAGCCGGCCTACAATGAGCAGTTCTTC
.	TRBJ1-1	TRBV20-1	11	few	CSAASYTEAFF	TGCAGTGCTGCGAGTTACACTGAAGCTTTCTTT
.	TRBJ2-3	TRBV12-3/TRBV12-4	15	.	CASRHSGVHTDTQYF	TGTGCCAGCAGACACTCGGGAGTTCACACAGATACGCAGTATTTT
.	TRBJ1-5	TRBV2	16	.	CASSEVDRGANQPQHF	TGTGCCAGCAGTGAGGTTGACCGGGGGGCAAATCAGCCCCAGCATTTT
TRBD2	TRBJ2-2	TRBV7-3	15	.	CASRRTSGDTGELFF	TGTGCCAGCAGGCGAACTAGCGGGGACACCGGGGAGCTGTTTTTT
.	TRBJ2-7	TRBV4-3	15	few	CASSAIHGQGYEQYF	TGCGCCAGCAGCGCCATTCATGGTCAGGGGTACGAGCAGTACTTC
.	TRBJ1-1	TRBV6-5	11	.	CASTRGSEAFF	TGTGCCAGTACAAGGGGGTCTGAAGCTTTCTTT
.	TRBJ2-5	TRBV9	13	few	CASSGWTEETQYF	TGTGCCAGCAGCGGATGGACGGAAGAGACCCAGTACTTC
TRBD2	TRBJ2-5	TRBV28	18	few	CASSWAGTSGGWQETQYF	TGTGCCAGCAGTTGGGCCGGGACTAGCGGGGGGTGGCAAGAGACCCAGTACTTC
.	TRBJ2-7	TRBV13	15	.	CASSLMSPSTYEQYF	TGTGCCAGCAGCTTAATGTCACCCTCCACCTACGAGCAGTACTTC
TRBD2	TRBJ2-7	TRBV27	14	.	CASAGLGLADEQYF	TGTGCCAGCGCCGGATTGGGACTAGCTGACGAGCAGTACTTC
TRBD2	TRBJ2-4	TRBV27	18	.	CASSPTPLAGGAKNIQYF	TGTGCCAGCAGTCCGACCCCACTAGCGGGAGGAGCCAAAAACATTCAGTACTTC
.	TRBJ1-2	TRBV12-3/TRBV12-4	13	.	CATDRSPVYGYTF	TGTGCCACGGACCGAAGTCCGGTCTATGGCTACACCTTC
.	TRBJ2-7	TRBV14	15	.	CASSQWGTRSDEQYF	TGTGCCAGCAGCCAATGGGGGACAAGGTCCGACGAGCAGTACTTC
TRBD1	TRBJ1-1	TRBV27	15	.	CASSVTPGQGAEAFF	TGTGCCAGCAGTGTCACACCGGGACAGGGGGCTGAAGCTTTCTTT
TRBD1	TRBJ2-6	TRBV3-1	20	few	CASSQADRAIALSGANVLTF	TGTGCCAGCAGCCAAGCAGACAGGGCAATAGCTCTTTCTGGGGCCAACGTCCTGACTTTC
.	TRBJ1-3	TRBV12-3/TRBV12-4	12	few	CASSSNGNTIYF	TGTGCCAGCAGTTCCAATGGAAACACCATATATTTT
TRBD2	TRBJ2-1	TRBV12-3/TRBV12-4	18	few	CASSLLTTSGSSYNEQFF	TGTGCCAGCAGTCTACTCACGACTAGCGGGAGCTCCTACAATGAGCAGTTCTTC
.	TRBJ2-7	TRBV20-1	12	.	CSARGATYEQYF	TGCAGTGCTAGAGGGGCTACCTACGAGCAGTACTTC
TRBD1	TRBJ1-1	TRBV10-3	14	.	CAITIGTANTEAFF	TGTGCCATCACCATCGGGACAGCTAACACTGAAGCTTTCTTT
.	TRBJ2-3	TRBV5-1	14	.	CASSLVGPADTQYF	TGCGCCAGCAGCTTGGTAGGCCCAGCAGATACGCAGTATTTT
.	TRBJ1-1	TRBV7-9	13	.	CASSPGGVHGAFF	TGTGCCAGCAGCCCCGGGGGGGTCCACGGAGCTTTCTTT